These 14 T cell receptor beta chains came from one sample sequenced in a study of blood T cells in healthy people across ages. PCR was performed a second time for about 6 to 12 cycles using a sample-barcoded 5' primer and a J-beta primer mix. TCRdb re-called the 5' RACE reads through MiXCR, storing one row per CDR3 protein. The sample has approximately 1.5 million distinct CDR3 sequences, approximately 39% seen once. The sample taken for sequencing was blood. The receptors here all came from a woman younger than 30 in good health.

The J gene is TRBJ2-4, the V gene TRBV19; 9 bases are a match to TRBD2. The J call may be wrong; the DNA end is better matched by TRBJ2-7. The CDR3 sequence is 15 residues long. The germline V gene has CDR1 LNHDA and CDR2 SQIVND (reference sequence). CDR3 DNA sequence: TGTGCCAGTAGTGTGAAGGCGGGAGGGGGCAACGAGCAGTACTTC. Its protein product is CASSVKAGGGNEQYF.

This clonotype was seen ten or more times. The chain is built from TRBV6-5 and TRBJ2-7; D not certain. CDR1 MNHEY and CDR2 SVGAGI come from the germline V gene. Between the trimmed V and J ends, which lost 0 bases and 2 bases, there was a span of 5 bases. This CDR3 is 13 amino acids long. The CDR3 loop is CASSYSSAYEQYF. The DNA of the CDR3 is TGTGCCAGCAGTTACTCGTCTGCCTACGAGCAGTACTTC.

This chain's CDR3 is CASSPGPLVGYTF. The CDR3 coding sequence is TGTGCCAGCAGCCCAGGGCCTTTGGTTGGCTACACCTTC. The V gene is TRBV9, the J gene TRBJ1-2, with D tentatively TRBD1 (5 bases). Germline V gene data show CDR1 as SGDLS and CDR2 as YYNGEE. The CDR3 is 13 residues long. Deletions cut 4 bases from V and 7 bases from J, with 14 bases between.

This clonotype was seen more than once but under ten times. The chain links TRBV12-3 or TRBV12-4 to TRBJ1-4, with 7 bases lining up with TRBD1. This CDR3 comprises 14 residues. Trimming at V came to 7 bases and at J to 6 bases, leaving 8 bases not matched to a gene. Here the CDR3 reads CASTKQGSYEKLFF. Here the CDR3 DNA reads TGTGCCAGCACAAAACAGGGGAGTTATGAAAAACTGTTTTTT.

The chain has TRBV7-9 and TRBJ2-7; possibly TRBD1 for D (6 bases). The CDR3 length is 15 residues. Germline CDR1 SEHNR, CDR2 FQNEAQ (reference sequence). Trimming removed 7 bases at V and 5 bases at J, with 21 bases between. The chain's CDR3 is CASKSTGLYSDEQYF. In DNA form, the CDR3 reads TGTGCCAGCAAATCTACAGGGCTGTATAGCGACGAGCAGTACTTC.

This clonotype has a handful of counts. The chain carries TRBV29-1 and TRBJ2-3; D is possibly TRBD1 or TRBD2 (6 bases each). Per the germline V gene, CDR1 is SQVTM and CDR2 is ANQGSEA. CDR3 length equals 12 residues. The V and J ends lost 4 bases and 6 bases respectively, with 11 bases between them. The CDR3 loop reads CSVGRGEDTQYF. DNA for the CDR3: TGCAGCGTTGGTAGGGGGGAGGATACGCAGTATTTT.

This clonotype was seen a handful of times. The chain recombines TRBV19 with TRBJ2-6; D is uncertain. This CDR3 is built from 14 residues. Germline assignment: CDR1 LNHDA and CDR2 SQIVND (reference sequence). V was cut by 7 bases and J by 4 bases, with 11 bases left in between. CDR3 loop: CASIQQGGANVLTF. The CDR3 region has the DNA TGTGCCAGTATTCAGCAAGGGGGGGCCAACGTCCTGACTTTC.

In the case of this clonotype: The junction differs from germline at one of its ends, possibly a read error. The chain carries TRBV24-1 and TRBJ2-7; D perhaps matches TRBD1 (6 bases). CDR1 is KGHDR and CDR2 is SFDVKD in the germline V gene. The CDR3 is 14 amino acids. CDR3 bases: TGTGCCACCAGTGATGTGGACAGTTCCAATGAGCAGCACTTC. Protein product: CATSDVDSSNEQHF.

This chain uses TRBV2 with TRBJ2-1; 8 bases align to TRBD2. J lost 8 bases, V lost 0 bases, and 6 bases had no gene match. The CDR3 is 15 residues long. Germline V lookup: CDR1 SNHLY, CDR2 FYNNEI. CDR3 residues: CASSEAAGVIDEQFF. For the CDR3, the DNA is TGTGCCAGCAGTGAAGCAGCGGGAGTCATTGATGAGCAGTTCTTC.

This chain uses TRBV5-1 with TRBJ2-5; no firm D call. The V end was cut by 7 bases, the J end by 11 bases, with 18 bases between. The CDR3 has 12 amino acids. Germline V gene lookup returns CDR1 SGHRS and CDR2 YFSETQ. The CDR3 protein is CASSEAVNEQYF. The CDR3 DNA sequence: TGCGCCAGCTCTGAGGCCGTTAATGAGCAGTACTTC.

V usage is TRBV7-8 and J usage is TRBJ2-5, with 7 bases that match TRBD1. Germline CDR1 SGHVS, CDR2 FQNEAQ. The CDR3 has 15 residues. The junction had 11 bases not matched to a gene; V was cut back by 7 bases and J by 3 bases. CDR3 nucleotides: TGTGCCAGCACCAAGGGAACAGGGGAAAAAGAGACCCAGTACTTC. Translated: CASTKGTGEKETQYF.

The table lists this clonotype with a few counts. The CDR3 nucleotides are TGTGCCAGCAGTATACAGGGAATCGGTGGCTACACCTTC. Translated, it gives CASSIQGIGGYTF. The chain combines TRBV6-5 with TRBJ1-2; TRBD1 is a possible D gene (6 bases). Trimming removed 5 bases from V and 7 bases from J, with 14 bases in between. This CDR3 contains 13 residues. Germline lookup yields CDR1 MNHEY and CDR2 SVGAGI.

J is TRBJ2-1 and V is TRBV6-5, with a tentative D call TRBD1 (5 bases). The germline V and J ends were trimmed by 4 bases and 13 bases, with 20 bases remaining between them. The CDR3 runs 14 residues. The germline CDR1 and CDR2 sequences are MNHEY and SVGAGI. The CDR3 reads CASSLSSTPGAQFF. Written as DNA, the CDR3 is TGTGCCAGCAGTTTGAGCTCCACTCCTGGGGCCCAGTTCTTC.

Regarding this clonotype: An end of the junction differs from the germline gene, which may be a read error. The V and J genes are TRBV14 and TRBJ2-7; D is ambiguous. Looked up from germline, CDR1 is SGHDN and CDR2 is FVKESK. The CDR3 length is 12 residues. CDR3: CASIQVSYEQYF. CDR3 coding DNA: TGTGCCAGCATCCAAGTGTCGTACGAGCAGTACTTC.